This paragraph covers one TCR beta chain sequence. This table comes from immunoSEQ multiplex PCR, and its TCRdb copy is limited to in-frame clones, with some not included. In the table there are about 59,000 clones, 91% of which are singletons. This sample stems from a study of blood T cell repertoires in COVID-19. Overall study context: The cDNA or gDNA used as material had been derived from T cells, B-cell-depleted T cells, or PBMCs.

The CDR3 contains 22 residues. The ends lost 0 bases at V and 0 bases at J; junction bases unmatched: 13. Germline V gene sequence: CDR1 LGHDT, CDR2 YNNKEL (reference sequence). The V gene is TRBV3-1 (or the pseudogene TRBV3-2), the J gene TRBJ2-1, with 14 bases fitting TRBD2. Sequenced: peripheral blood. The receptor was isolated from a human donor in a cohort sampled during active COVID-19. The CDR3: CASSQDPGTSGRSRSSYNEQFF. In DNA form, the CDR3 reads TGTGCCAGCAGCCAAGATCCCGGGACTAGCGGGAGATCTCGGAGCTCCTACAATGAGCAGTTCTTC.